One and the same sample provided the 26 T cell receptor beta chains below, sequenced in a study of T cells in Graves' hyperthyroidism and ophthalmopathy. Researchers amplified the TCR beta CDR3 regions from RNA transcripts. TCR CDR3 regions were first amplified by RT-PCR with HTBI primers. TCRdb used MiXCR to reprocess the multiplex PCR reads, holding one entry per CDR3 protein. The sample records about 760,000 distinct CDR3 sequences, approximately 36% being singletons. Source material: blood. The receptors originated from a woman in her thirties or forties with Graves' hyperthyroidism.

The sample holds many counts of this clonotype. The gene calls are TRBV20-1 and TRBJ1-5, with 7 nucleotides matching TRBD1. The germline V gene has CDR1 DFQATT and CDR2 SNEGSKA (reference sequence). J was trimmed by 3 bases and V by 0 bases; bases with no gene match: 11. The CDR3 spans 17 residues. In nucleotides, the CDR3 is TGCAGTGCTAGAGATTATCGGGGACAGAGGCTCAATCAGCCCCAGCATTTT. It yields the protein CSARDYRGQRLNQPQHF.

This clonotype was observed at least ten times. Here the CDR3 reads CASSLAGQGSETQYF. In DNA form, the CDR3 reads TGTGCCAGCAGCTTAGCGGGACAGGGTTCAGAGACCCAGTACTTC. The V gene is TRBV7-2, the J gene TRBJ2-5; 9 nucleotides agree with TRBD1. The CDR3 has 15 amino acids. The V and J ends lost 0 bases and 4 bases, in that order; junction bases with no gene match: 3. CDR1 SGHTA and CDR2 FQGNSA come from the germline V gene.

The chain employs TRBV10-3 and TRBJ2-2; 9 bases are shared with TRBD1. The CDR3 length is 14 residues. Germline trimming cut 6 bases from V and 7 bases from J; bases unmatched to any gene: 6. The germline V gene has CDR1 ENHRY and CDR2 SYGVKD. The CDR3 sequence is CAIRGGDRDGELFF. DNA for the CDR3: TGTGCCATCAGGGGAGGGGACAGGGACGGGGAGCTGTTTTTT.

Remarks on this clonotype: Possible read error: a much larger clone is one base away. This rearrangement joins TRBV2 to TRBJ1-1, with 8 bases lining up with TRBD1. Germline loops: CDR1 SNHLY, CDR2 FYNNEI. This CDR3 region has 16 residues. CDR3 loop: CASRRAGGFQGTEASF. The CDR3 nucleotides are TGTGCCAGCAGGCGGGCAGGGGGCTTTCAGGGCACCGAAGCTTCCTTT.

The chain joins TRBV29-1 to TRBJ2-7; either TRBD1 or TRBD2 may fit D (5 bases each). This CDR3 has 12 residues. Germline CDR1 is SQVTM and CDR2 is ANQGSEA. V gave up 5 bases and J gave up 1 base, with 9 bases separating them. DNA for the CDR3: TGCAGCGTTAATGGGGGATCCTACGAGCAGTACTTC. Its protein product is CSVNGGSYEQYF.

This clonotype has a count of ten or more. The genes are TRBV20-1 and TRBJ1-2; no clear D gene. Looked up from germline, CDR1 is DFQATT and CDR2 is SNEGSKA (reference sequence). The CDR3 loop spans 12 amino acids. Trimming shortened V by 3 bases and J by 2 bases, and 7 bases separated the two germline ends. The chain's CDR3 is CSASQDNYGYTF. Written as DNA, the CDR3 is TGCAGTGCTAGTCAGGACAACTATGGCTACACCTTC.

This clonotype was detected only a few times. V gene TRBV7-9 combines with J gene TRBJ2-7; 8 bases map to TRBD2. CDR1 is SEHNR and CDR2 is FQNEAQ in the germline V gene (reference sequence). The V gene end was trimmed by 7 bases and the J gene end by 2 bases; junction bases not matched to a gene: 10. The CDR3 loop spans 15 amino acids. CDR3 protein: CASKPKRGQTYEQYF. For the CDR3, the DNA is TGTGCCAGCAAGCCGAAGCGGGGGCAGACCTACGAGCAGTACTTC.

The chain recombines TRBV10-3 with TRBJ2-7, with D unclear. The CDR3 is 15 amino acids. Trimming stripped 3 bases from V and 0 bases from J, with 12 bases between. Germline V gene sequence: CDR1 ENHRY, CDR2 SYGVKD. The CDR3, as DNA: TGTGCCATCAGTGAAGGGTTCCTGAGCTCCTACGAGCAGTACTTC. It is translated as CAISEGFLSSYEQYF.

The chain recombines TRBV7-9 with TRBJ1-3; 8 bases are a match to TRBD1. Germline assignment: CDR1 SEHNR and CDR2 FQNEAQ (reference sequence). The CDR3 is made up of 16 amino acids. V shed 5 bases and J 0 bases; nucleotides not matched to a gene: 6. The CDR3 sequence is CASSMTGDLSGNTIYF. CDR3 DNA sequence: TGTGCCAGCAGCATGACAGGGGACCTCTCTGGAAACACCATATATTTT.

CDR3 DNA sequence: TGTGCCAGCCGTCAAGGGATCACTAATGAAAAACTGTTTTTT. Translated, it gives CASRQGITNEKLFF. V gene TRBV12-3 or TRBV12-4 combines with J gene TRBJ1-4, with unresolved D. The CDR3 runs 14 residues. V dropped 8 bases and J dropped 2 bases, with 12 bases sitting between them.

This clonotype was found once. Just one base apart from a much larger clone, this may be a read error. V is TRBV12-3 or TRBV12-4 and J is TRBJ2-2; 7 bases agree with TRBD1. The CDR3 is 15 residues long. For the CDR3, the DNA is TGTGCCAGCAGTCGAGGACAGGTCAACACCGGGGAGCTGCTTTTT. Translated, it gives CASSRGQVNTGELLF.

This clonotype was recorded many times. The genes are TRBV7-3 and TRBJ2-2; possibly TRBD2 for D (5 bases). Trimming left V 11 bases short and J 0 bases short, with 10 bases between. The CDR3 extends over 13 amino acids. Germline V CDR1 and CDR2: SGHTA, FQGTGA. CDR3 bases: TGTGCCTCGAGCGGTTCGAACACCGGGGAGCTGTTTTTT. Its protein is CASSGSNTGELFF. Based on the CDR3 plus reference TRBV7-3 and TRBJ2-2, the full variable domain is GAGVSQTPSNKVTEKGKYVELRCDPISGHTALYWYRQSLGQGPEFLIYFQGTGAADDSGLPNDRFFAVRPEGSVSTLKIQRTERGDSAVYLCASSGSNTGELFFGEGSRLTVL.

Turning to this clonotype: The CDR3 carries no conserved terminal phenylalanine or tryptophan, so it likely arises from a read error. CDR3 sequence (DNA): TGTGCCAGCAGTTACTCGGGTAATTCACCCCTCCACCTT. Its protein is CASSYSGNSPLHL. V is TRBV6-5 and J is TRBJ1-6; no reliable D call. This CDR3 has 13 amino acids. The germline CDR1 and CDR2 sequences are MNHEY and SVGAGI. V gave up 0 bases and J gave up 6 bases, with 3 bases separating them.

The CDR3 DNA follows: TGTGCCAGCAGCTTAGCGCTCTTTTTT. Residues: CASSLALFF. The chain recombines TRBV7-2 with TRBJ2-2; D is ambiguous. With 0 bases removed from V and 17 bases from J, the gap between germline ends came to 4 bases. In germline, CDR1 is SGHTA, CDR2 FQGNSA. The CDR3 is 9 residues long.

The CDR3 DNA follows: TGCAGCGTTGAAACGACAGGGGCAAACTACGAGCAGTACTTC. The encoded protein is CSVETTGANYEQYF. V is TRBV29-1 and J is TRBJ2-7; 8 nucleotides line up with TRBD1. The CDR3 runs 14 residues. Germline CDR1 and CDR2: SQVTM and ANQGSEA. With V trimmed by 2 bases and J by 3 bases, 6 bases remained unmatched.

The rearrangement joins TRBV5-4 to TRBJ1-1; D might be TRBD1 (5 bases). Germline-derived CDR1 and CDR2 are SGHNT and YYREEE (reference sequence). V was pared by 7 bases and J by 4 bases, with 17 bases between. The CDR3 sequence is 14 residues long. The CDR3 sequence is CASVAVLRGTEAFF. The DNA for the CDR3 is TGTGCCAGCGTCGCCGTGTTGAGGGGCACTGAAGCTTTCTTT.

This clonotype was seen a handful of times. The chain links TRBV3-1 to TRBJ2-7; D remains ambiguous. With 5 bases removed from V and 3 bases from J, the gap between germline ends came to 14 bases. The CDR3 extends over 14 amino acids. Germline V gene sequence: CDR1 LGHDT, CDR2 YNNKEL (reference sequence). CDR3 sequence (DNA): TGTGCCAGCAGCTTAGGGCCGTCCCACTACGAGCAGTACTTC. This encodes CASSLGPSHYEQYF.

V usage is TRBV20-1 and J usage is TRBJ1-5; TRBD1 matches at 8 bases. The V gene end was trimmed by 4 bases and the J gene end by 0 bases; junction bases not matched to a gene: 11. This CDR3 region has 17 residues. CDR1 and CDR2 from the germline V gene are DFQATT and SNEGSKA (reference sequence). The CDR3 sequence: CSAMGHRGSGSNQPQHF. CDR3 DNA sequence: TGCAGTGCTATGGGGCACAGGGGGTCGGGTAGCAATCAGCCCCAGCATTTT.

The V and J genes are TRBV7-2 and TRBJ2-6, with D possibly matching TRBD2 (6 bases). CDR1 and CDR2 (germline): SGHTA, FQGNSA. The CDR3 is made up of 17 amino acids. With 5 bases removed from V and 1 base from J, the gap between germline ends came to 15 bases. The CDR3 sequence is CASSRTGSSSGANVLTF. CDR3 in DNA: TGTGCCAGCAGCCGTACCGGGAGTTCGTCTGGGGCCAACGTCCTGACTTTC.

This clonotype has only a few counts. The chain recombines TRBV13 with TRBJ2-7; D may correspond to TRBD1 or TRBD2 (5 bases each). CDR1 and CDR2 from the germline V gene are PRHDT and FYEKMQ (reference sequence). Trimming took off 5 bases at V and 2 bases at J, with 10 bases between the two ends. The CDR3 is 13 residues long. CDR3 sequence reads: CASSGRGAYEQYF. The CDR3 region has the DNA TGTGCCAGCAGCGGGAGAGGGGCCTACGAGCAGTACTTC.

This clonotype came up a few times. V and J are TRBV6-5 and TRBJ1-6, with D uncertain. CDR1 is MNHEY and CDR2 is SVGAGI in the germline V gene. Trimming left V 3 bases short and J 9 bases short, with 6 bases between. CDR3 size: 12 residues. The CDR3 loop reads CASSYSFSPLHF. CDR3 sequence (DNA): TGTGCCAGCAGTTATTCCTTTTCACCCCTCCACTTT.

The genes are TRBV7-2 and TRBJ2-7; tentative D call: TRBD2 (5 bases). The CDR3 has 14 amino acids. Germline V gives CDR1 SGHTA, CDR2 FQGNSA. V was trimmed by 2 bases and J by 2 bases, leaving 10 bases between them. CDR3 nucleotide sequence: TGTGCCAGCAGCTTACGGGCGGGCGCCTACGAGCAGTACTTC. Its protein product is CASSLRAGAYEQYF.

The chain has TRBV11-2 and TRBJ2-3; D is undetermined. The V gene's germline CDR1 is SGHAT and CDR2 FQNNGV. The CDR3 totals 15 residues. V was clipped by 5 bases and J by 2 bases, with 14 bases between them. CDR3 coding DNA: TGTGCCAGCAGCCTACAGAGCCGCTCCACAGATACGCAGTATTTT. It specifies CASSLQSRSTDTQYF.

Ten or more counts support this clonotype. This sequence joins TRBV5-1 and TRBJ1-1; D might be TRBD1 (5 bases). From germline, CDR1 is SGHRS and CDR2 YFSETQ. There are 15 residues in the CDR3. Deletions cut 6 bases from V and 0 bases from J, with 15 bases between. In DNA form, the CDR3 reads TGCGCCAGCACGGGGTCAGGGAGTGTGAACACTGAAGCTTTCTTT. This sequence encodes CASTGSGSVNTEAFF.

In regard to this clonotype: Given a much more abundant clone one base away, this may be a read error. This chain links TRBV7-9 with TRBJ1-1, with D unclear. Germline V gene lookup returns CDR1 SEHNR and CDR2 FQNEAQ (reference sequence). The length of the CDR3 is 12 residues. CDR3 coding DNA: TGTGGCAGCAGCGACTTGTATTCTGAAGCTTTCTTT. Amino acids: CGSSDLYSEAFF.

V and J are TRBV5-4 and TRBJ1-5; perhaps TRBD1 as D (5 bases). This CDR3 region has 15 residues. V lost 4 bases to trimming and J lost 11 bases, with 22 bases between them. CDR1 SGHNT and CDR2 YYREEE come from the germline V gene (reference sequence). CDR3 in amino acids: CASSQDAGGEETQHF. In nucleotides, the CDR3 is TGTGCCAGCAGCCAAGATGCGGGGGGAGAGGAGACCCAGCATTTT. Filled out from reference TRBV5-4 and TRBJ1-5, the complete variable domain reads ETGVTQSPTHLIKTRGQQVTLRCSSQSGHNTVSWYQQALGQGPQFIFQYYREEENGRGNFPPRFSGLQFPNYSSELNVNALELDDSALYLCASSQDAGGEETQHFGDGTRLSIL.